This T cell receptor (beta chain) stems from a study of T cells in women clearing cervical HPV infection. Study in general: Control women cleared a single incident HPV16 infection within 12 months. HLA type could not be excluded as a confounder. Study findings and constraints: Effector/memory and HPV-specific T cells were not isolated, and association timing is unknown.

Prevalent HPV16 infections were excluded; only incident single HPV16 infections included. The CDR3 sequence is 14 residues long. CDR1 and CDR2 (germline): LGHNT, FRNRAP. V lost 2 bases, J lost 3 bases, and 3 bases stayed unmatched. The method was immunoSEQ multiplex PCR; TCRdb's version includes in-frame clones alone and lacks a portion of them. The repertoire shows 35,000 to 45,000 clones; the top ten hold about 1.2%. Points on this clone: Its cognate antigen is unknown. The read terminates 3 residues before the CDR3 end, so the remaining end is supplied by the germline J gene.

This chain joins TRBV12-5 and TRBJ2-7; 8 bases agree with TRBD2. The origin of this receptor is a woman aged 18 to 69 with a cervical HPV16 infection that either progressed to CIN3+ or cleared (not recorded which). The sequencing input was blood buffy coat. The sequenced CDR3 bases are TGTGCTAGTGGTTTGAGGCGGGAGGACTACGAG. It translates to CASGLRREDYE. The CDR3, in full, reads CASGLRREDYEQYF.